This T cell receptor beta chain originates from a study of T cells after posttransplantation cyclophosphamide. A marrow graft followed busulfan-fludarabine conditioning, with cyclophosphamide on days +3 and +4. Study-wide points: Recipient CMV seropositivity and CMV reactivation strongly tracked TRB clonality. Tissue-infiltrating T cells from skin or gut overlapped little with blood T cells. Donor-recipient repertoire similarity was low at 1-2 months, rising over year one.

The method was immunoSEQ multiplex PCR; TCRdb's version includes in-frame clones alone and lacks a portion of them. This repertoire holds approximately 1,100 clones, and none appear only once. This clone is categorized as medium-sized. Its antigen remains unidentified. The CDR3 has 14 residues. V gave up 2 bases and J gave up 5 bases; unmatched junction bases: 5. Germline V lookup: CDR1 SGHTA, CDR2 FQGNSA. The source was PBMCs, collected 84 days after allogeneic stem cell transplant with posttransplant cyclophosphamide. The chain links TRBV7-2 to TRBJ1-1, with 7 nucleotides matching TRBD1. The clonotype comes from a male patient between 25 and 39 years old who received an allogeneic stem cell transplant from a related donor, was CMV-positive, and had no GVHD. The T cells may partly be graft donor cells. Here the CDR3 DNA reads TGTGCCAGCAGCTTATTACAGGGGTGGACTGAAGCTTTCTTT. As protein: CASSLLQGWTEAFF.